A selection of T cell receptor beta chains follows, all from one sample in a study of blood T cell repertoires in COVID-19. TCRdb's copy holds only in-frame clones and misses some; the assay was immunoSEQ multiplex PCR. The table lists 88,000 or so clones, approximately 85% of them singletons, with about 4% in the top ten. The specimen was peripheral blood. The receptors originated from a man in his fifties or sixties with acute or convalescent COVID-19. Each CDR3 is given with its conserved first and last residue. Fields, in order: CDR3 length, clone size, V gene, D gene, J gene, CDR3 DNA, CDR3 protein. A D gene is named only where the DNA matches it firmly. Clone size is not always given. Where it is, it says once, few, many or a class for expanded clones.

14	once	TRBV7-9	TRBD1	TRBJ2-5	TGTGCCAGCAGCGGGCGGACAGGGGTGGAGACCCAGTACTTC	CASSGRTGVETQYF
14	-	TRBV2	TRBD2	TRBJ2-3	TGTGCCAGCCGCCCGACTAGCGGGTCAGATACGCAGTATTTT	CASRPTSGSDTQYF
12	-	TRBV6-1	-	TRBJ2-5	TGTGCCAGCAGTGAGACGGGGGAGACCCAGTACTTC	CASSETGETQYF
17	-	TRBV7-8	TRBD2	TRBJ2-1	TGTGCCAGCAGCTTAGCCAGCGGGAGGGCCAAGGCCGGTGAGCAGTTCTTC	CASSLASGRAKAGEQFF
14	-	TRBV7-8	-	TRBJ2-2	TGTGCCAGCAGCACGACAGTAGGGACCGGGGAGCTGTTTTTT	CASSTTVGTGELFF
14	-	TRBV11-2	TRBD1	TRBJ1-2	TGTGCCAGCAGCTTGACAGGGGGCGCCGGTGGCTACACCTTC	CASSLTGGAGGYTF
14	-	TRBV5-4	TRBD2	TRBJ2-5	TGTGCCAGCAGTGTTAGCGGGTCACAAGAGACCCAGTACTTC	CASSVSGSQETQYF
13	once	TRBV3-1/TRBV3-2	-	TRBJ1-2	TGTGCCAGCAGCCAACAGGGGACCTATGGCTACACCTTC	CASSQQGTYGYTF
16	-	TRBV18	TRBD1	TRBJ1-3	TGTGCCAGCTCACCACCGGGGACAGGTCCTGGAAACACCATATATTTT	CASSPPGTGPGNTIYF
15	-	TRBV6-6	TRBD1	TRBJ1-4	TGTGCCAGCAGTTACCCAGGACAGGGTGGGGAAAAACTGTTTTTT	CASSYPGQGGEKLFF
14	-	TRBV19	TRBD2	TRBJ2-7	TGTGCCAGTAGTAGGGCGGGAGGAAACTACGAGCAGTACTTC	CASSRAGGNYEQYF
15	-	TRBV10-3	-	TRBJ2-1	TGTGCCATCAGTGAGTCGAGGGGGAGCGGCAATGAGCAGTTCTTC	CAISESRGSGNEQFF
13	-	TRBV4-2	TRBD1	TRBJ1-1	TGTGCCAGCTCTCGGACAGGGAACACTGAAGCTTTCTTT	CASSRTGNTEAFF
14	-	TRBV5-4	-	TRBJ2-1	TGTGCCAGCAGCTCTTTTGTTAGCGGCAATGAGCAGTTCTTC	CASSSFVSGNEQFF
16	few	TRBV6-2/TRBV6-3	TRBD1	TRBJ1-1	TGTGCCAGCAGTCCCGACAGGGGTAGTTGGAACACTGAAGCTTTCTTT	CASSPDRGSWNTEAFF
13	-	TRBV12-3/TRBV12-4	TRBD1	TRBJ1-5	TGTGCCAGTACCCCGACAGGGAATCAGCCCCAGCATTTT	CASTPTGNQPQHF
14	many	TRBV5-1	TRBD1	TRBJ2-7	TGCGCCAGCAGCACCGGGACAGGGATAAGCGAGCAGTACTTC	CASSTGTGISEQYF
17	-	TRBV12-5	TRBD2	TRBJ2-5	TGTGCTAGTGGTCCATCCGTCCTAGCGGGCTCTCAAGAGACCCAGTACTTC	CASGPSVLAGSQETQYF
17	-	TRBV5-1	TRBD2	TRBJ2-1	TGCGCCAGCAGCTCCAATAGCGGGGCGGTTCGCCAGGGTGAGCAGTTCTTC	CASSSNSGAVRQGEQFF
15	-	TRBV15	TRBD1	TRBJ2-1	TGTGCCACCAGGCACAGGGGCGTCGCCTACAATGAGCAGTTCTTC	CATRHRGVAYNEQFF
13	few	TRBV19	-	TRBJ1-6	TGTGCCAGTAGTATCGCCAGGGGCGAGTCCCTCCACTTT	CASSIARGESLHF
18	-	TRBV9	TRBD1	TRBJ2-2	TGTGCCAGCAGCTCCAGACAGGGGGCCCGCGTACTGGGCGGGGAGCTGTTTTTT	CASSSRQGARVLGGELFF
15	-	TRBV27	TRBD1	TRBJ2-2	TGTGCCAGCAGTTACAGGGGCTTGATAACCGGGGAGCTGTTTTTT	CASSYRGLITGELFF
15	-	TRBV24-1	-	TRBJ2-1	TGTGCCACCAGTGACGGACAGCACATCGGCAATGAGCAGTTCTTC	CATSDGQHIGNEQFF
13	-	TRBV6-5	TRBD1	TRBJ2-5	TGTGCCAGCTGCCACAGGGGGCGAGAGACCCAGTACTTC	CASCHRGRETQYF
14	-	TRBV5-1	TRBD2	TRBJ2-1	TGCGCCAGCAGCTTCACACTAGCGGCCAATGAGCAGTTCTTC	CASSFTLAANEQFF
12	-	TRBV12-3/TRBV12-4	-	TRBJ2-5	TGTGCCAGCAGTTTGGCCCAAGAGACCCAGTACTTC	CASSLAQETQYF
15	-	TRBV5-1	TRBD1	TRBJ2-7	TGCGCCAGCAGCTTGGTCTCAGGGGGCCCCTACGAGCAGTACTTC	CASSLVSGGPYEQYF
13	-	TRBV12-3/TRBV12-4	-	TRBJ2-2	TGTGCCAGCAGTTTAGGGGGGGCCGGGGAGCTGTTTTTT	CASSLGGAGELFF
15	-	TRBV29-1	-	TRBJ2-3	TGCAGCGTTGCGGGACTCCAGGAATACACAGATACGCAGTATTTT	CSVAGLQEYTDTQYF
16	-	TRBV15	-	TRBJ2-2	TGTGCCACCAGCAGAGATCGTAACAGGGTTGGCGGGGAGCTGTTTTTT	CATSRDRNRVGGELFF
14	many	TRBV5-1	-	TRBJ2-2	TGCGCCAGCAGACCAGCAATCCTAGACGGGGAGCTGTTTTTT	CASRPAILDGELFF
16	-	TRBV5-1	-	TRBJ2-2	TGCGCCAGCAGCCCCCCTGGGGGGGGCGCGTCCGGGGAGCTGTTTTTT	CASSPPGGGASGELFF
14	-	TRBV5-1	-	TRBJ1-4	TGCGCCAGCAGCTTCGGTGATGCTAATGAAAAACTGTTTTTT	CASSFGDANEKLFF
14	-	TRBV4-3	-	TRBJ2-7	TGCGCCAGCAGCCAAGTAGGCAGGGGTAGCGAGCAGTACTTC	CASSQVGRGSEQYF
17	-	TRBV4-2	TRBD2	TRBJ2-7	TGTGCCAGCAGCCAGTTTGTAACGGGACTAGCGGGGCGGGAGCAGTACTTC	CASSQFVTGLAGREQYF
15	once	TRBV7-9	TRBD1	TRBJ2-3	TGTGCCAGCAGCTTAGTGACAGGGGGCGGAGATACGCAGTATTTT	CASSLVTGGGDTQYF